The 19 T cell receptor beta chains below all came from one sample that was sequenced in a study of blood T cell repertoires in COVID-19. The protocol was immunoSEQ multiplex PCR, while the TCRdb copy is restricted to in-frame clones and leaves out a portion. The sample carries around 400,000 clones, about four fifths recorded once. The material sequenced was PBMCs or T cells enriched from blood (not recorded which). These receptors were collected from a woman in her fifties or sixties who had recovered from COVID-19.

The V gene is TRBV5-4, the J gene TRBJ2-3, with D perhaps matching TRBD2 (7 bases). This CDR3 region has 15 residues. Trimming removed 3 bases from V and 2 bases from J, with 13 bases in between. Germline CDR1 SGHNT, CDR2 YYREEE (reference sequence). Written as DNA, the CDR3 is TGTGCCAGCAGCTCCGCGGGGGCCTTCACAGATACGCAGTATTTT. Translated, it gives CASSSAGAFTDTQYF. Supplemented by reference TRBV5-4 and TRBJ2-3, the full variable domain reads ETGVTQSPTHLIKTRGQQVTLRCSSQSGHNTVSWYQQALGQGPQFIFQYYREEENGRGNFPPRFSGLQFPNYSSELNVNALELDDSALYLCASSSAGAFTDTQYFGPGTRLTVL.

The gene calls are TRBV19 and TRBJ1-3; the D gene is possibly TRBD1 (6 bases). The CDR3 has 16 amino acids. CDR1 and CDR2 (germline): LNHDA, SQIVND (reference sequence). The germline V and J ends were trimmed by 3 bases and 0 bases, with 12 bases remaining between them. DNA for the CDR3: TGTGCCAGTAGTATGCTAGGGGGGGCCTCTGGAAACACCATATATTTT. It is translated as CASSMLGGASGNTIYF.

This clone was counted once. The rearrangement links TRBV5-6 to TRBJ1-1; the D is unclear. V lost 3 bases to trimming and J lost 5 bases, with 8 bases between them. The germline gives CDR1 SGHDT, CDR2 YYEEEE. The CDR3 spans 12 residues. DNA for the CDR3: TGTGCCAGCAGCTCACTTGCAACTGAAGCTTTCTTT. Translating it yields CASSSLATEAFF.

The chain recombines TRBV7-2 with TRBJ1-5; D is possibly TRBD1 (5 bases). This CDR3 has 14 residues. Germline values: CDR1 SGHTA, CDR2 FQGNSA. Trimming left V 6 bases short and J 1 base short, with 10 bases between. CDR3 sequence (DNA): TGTGCCAGCAGTCAGGGAGGCAGCAATCAGCCCCAGCATTTT. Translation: CASSQGGSNQPQHF.

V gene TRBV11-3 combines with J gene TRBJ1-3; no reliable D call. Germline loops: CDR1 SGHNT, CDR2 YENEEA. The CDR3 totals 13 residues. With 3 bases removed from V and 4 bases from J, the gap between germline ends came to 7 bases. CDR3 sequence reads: CASSLEAGNTIYF. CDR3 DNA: TGTGCCAGCAGCTTGGAGGCGGGAAACACCATATATTTT.

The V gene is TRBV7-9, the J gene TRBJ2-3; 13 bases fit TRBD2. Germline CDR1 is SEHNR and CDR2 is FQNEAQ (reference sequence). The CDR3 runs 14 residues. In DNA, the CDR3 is TGTGCAAGCGGGACTAGCGGGGAGACAGATACGCAGTATTTT. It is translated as CASGTSGETDTQYF.

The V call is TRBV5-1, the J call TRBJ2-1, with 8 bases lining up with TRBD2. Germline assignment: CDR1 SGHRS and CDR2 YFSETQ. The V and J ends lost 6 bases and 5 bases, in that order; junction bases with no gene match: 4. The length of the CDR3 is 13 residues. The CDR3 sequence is CASKDSGDNEQFF. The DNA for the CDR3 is TGCGCCAGCAAGGATAGCGGGGACAATGAGCAGTTCTTC. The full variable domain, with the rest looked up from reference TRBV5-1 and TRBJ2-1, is KAGVTQTPRYLIKTRGQQVTLSCSPISGHRSVSWYQQTPGQGLQFLFEYFSETQRNKGNFPGRFSGRQFSNSRSEMNVSTLELGDSALYLCASKDSGDNEQFFGPGTRLTVL.

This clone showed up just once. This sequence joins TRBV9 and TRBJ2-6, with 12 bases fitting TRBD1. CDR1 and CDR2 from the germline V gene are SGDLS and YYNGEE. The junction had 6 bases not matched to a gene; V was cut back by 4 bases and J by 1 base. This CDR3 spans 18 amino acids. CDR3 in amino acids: CASSTRDRGLSGANVLTF. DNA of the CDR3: TGTGCCAGCAGCACCCGGGACAGGGGGCTTTCTGGGGCCAACGTCCTGACTTTC.

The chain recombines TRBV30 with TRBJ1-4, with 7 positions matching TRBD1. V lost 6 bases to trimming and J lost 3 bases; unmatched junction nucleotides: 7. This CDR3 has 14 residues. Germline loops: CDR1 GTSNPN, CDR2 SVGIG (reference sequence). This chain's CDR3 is CACTEGAANEKLFF. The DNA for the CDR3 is TGTGCCTGCACCGAGGGGGCAGCTAATGAAAAACTGTTTTTT.

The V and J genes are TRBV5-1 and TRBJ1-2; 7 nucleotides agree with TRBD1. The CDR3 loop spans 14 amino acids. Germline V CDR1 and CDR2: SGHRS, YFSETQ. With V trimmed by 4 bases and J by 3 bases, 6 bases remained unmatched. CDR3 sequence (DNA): TGCGCCAGCAGCCCGACAGGGAAGGACTATGGCTACACCTTC. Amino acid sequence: CASSPTGKDYGYTF.

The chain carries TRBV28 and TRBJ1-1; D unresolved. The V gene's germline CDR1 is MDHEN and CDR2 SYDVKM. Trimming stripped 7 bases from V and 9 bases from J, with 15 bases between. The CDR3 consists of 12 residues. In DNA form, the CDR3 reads TGTGCCAGCATTACTCCTCCCTTTAAAGCTTTCTTT. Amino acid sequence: CASITPPFKAFF. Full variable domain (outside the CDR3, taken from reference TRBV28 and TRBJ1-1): DVKVTQSSRYLVKRTGEKVFLECVQDMDHENMFWYRQDPGLGLRLIYFSYDVKMKEKGDIPEGYSVSREKKERFSLILESASTNQTSMYLCASITPPFKAFFGQGTRLTVV.

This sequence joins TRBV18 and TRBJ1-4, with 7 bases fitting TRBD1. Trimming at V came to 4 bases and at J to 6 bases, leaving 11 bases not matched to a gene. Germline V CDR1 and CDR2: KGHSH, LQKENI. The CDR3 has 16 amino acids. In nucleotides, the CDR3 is TGTGCCAGCTCACTTATCCGACAGGGCCAGTATGAAAAACTGTTTTTT. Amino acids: CASSLIRQGQYEKLFF. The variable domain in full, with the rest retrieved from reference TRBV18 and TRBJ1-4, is NAGVMQNPRHLVRRRGQEARLRCSPMKGHSHVYWYRQLPEEGLKFMVYLQKENIIDESGMPKERFSAEFPKEGPSILRIQQVVRGDSAAYFCASSLIRQGQYEKLFFGSGTQLSVL.

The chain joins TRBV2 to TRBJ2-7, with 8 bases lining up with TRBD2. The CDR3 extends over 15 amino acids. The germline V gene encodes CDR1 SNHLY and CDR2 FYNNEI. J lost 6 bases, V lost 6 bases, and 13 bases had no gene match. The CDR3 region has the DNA TGTGCCAGCAGCTCCGCCCCGGGAGGGATCTCCGAGCAGTACTTC. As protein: CASSSAPGGISEQYF.

Here the CDR3 DNA reads TGTGCCAGCAGTCCGACGAGGCCGGTCGGAGCTTTCTTT. This sequence encodes CASSPTRPVGAFF. The V gene is TRBV12-3 or TRBV12-4, the J gene TRBJ1-1; no clear D. V was pared by 5 bases and J by 10 bases, with 17 bases between. CDR3 length: 13 residues.

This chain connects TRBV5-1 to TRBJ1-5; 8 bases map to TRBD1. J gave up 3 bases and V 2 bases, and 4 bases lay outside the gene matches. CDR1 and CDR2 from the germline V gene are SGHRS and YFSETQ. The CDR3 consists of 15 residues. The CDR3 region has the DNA TGCGCCAGCAGCTTAGGACAGGGCGACAATCAGCCCCAGCATTTT. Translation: CASSLGQGDNQPQHF.

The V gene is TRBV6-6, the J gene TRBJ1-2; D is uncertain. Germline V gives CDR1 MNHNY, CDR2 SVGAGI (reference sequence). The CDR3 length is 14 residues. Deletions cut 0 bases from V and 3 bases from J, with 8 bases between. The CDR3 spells CASSYSKLDYGYTF. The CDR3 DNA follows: TGTGCCAGCAGTTACTCGAAACTCGACTATGGCTACACCTTC.

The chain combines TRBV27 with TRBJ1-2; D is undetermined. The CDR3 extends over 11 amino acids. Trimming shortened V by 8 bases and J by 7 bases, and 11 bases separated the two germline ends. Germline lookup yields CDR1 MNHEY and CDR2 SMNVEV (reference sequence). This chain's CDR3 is CASGEWSGYTF. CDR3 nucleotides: TGTGCCAGCGGAGAGTGGTCTGGCTACACCTTC.

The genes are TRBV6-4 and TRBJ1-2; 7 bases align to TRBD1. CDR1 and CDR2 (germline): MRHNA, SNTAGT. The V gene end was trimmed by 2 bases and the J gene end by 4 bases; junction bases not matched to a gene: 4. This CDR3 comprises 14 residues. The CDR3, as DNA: TGTGCCAGCAGTGACGTGGGACAGTGCTATGGCTACACCTTC. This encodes CASSDVGQCYGYTF.

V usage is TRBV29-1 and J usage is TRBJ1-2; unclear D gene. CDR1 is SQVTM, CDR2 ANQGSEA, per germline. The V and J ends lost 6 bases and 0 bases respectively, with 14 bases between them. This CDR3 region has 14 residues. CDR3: CSVLHGAANYGYTF. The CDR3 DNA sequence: TGCAGCGTGCTCCATGGAGCGGCTAACTATGGCTACACCTTC.